This T cell receptor (beta chain) was found in a study of blood T cell repertoires in COVID-19. About the research overall: The origin of the acute and convalescent COVID-19 samples was the United States, Italy and Spain.

Generated by immunoSEQ multiplex PCR, the TCRdb table keeps only in-frame clones and is missing some. The table lists 50,000 to 65,000 clones, more than 70% of them singletons, with 15% to 20% in the top ten. The source of this sequence is a man in his fifties or sixties with COVID-19, enrolled during active disease. The material sequenced was peripheral blood.

The CDR3 here is CASSQSQGLGGDQPQHF. The CDR3 DNA follows: TGTGCCAGCAGCCAATCCCAGGGCCTGGGAGGCGATCAGCCCCAGCATTTT. The chain couples TRBV3-1 (or the pseudogene TRBV3-2) to TRBJ1-5; a possible D gene is TRBD1 (5 bases). This CDR3 is 17 amino acids long. Germline V gene lookup returns CDR1 LGHDT and CDR2 YNNKEL (reference sequence). The V end lost 2 bases, the J end lost 5 bases, and 19 bases lay between the germline ends.